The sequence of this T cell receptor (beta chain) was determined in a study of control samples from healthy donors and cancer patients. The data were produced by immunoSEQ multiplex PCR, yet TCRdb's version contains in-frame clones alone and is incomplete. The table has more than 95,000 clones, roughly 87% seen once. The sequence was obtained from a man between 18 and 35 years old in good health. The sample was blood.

The CDR3: CASSQTRGSNQPQHF. In nucleotides, the CDR3 is TGTGCCAGTAGTCAAACCAGGGGGAGCAATCAGCCCCAGCATTTT. This chain connects TRBV19 to TRBJ1-5; 7 positions match TRBD1. The CDR3 contains 15 residues. Germline lookup yields CDR1 LNHDA and CDR2 SQIVND (reference sequence). Trimming at V came to 5 bases and at J to 1 base, leaving 5 bases not matched to a gene. Full variable domain (rest looked up from reference TRBV19 and TRBJ1-5): DGGITQSPKYLFRKEGQNVTLSCEQNLNHDAMYWYRQDPGQGLRLIYYSQIVNDFQKGDIAEGYSVSREKKESFPLTVTSAQKNPTAFYLCASSQTRGSNQPQHFGDGTRLSIL.